This T cell receptor beta chain was recovered during a study of shared clonotypes between healthy human individuals. Study observations and caveats: Specimens sampled were limited to blood, with tissue repertoires likely differing. Naive CD4 clonotype sharing across several donors was approximately 5.2%.

In the CD4+ fraction, cells were divided into CD45RA+ naive and CD45RA-negative memory subsets. V lost 5 bases to trimming and J lost 2 bases, with 10 bases between them. The V gene's germline CDR1 is LNHDA and CDR2 SQIVND (reference sequence). There are 13 residues in the CDR3. With regard to this clone: Its cognate antigen is unknown.

Genomic DNA of each subset was evenly split across several immunoSEQ plates. Some clones are missing from TCRdb's copy, which holds only in-frame ones; the method was immunoSEQ multiplex PCR. Here the sample spans about 2.4 million clones, approximately 92% being singletons. The clonotype was recovered from a man aged 18 to 35 in good health. V is TRBV19 and J is TRBJ2-7; D unclear. Sequenced sample: naive CD4+ T cells sorted from blood. Indicated subset: CD45RA+ positively selected. For the CDR3, the DNA is TGTGCCAGTAGTTACGACGTCACCTACGAGCAGTACTTC. Protein: CASSYDVTYEQYF.